One sample yielded the 11 T cell receptor beta chains listed below, sequenced in a study of T cells in Graves' hyperthyroidism and ophthalmopathy. RNA transcripts provided the source from which TCR beta CDR3 regions were amplified. Primed by the HTBI set, a first-round RT-PCR was run on the TCR CDR3. TCRdb reprocessed the multiplex PCR reads with MiXCR, giving one entry per CDR3 protein. The repertoire consists of around 350,000 distinct CDR3 sequences, with nearly 15% occurring once and the leading ten covering approximately 19%. Material for sequencing was blood. These receptors all stem from a woman aged 60-70 years with Graves' ophthalmopathy.

This clonotype was recorded many times. J is TRBJ2-1 and V is TRBV12-3 or TRBV12-4; 10 bases align to TRBD2. The CDR3 totals 15 residues. After removal of 6 bases from V and 12 bases from J, the junction contained 14 bases not matched to a gene. Here the CDR3 reads CASRGRGASGSRQFF. DNA of the CDR3: TGTGCCAGCAGAGGCCGCGGGGCTAGCGGGAGTAGGCAGTTCTTC.

This clonotype has at least ten counts. The chain uses TRBV12-3 or TRBV12-4 and TRBJ1-2; a weak D match, TRBD1 (6 bases). Deletions cut 9 bases from V and 4 bases from J, with 15 bases between. The CDR3 runs 13 residues. The CDR3 region is CASKPDSPYGYTF. The CDR3 bases are TGTGCCAGTAAACCGGACAGCCCCTATGGCTACACCTTC.

This clonotype was detected many times. V and J are TRBV20-1 and TRBJ2-1; 13 bases align to TRBD2. V lost 4 bases and J lost 9; bases outside the gene matches: 9. The germline gives CDR1 DFQATT, CDR2 SNEGSKA (reference sequence). The CDR3 extends over 15 amino acids. The CDR3 loop is CSAKLAGGPFGEQFF. As DNA, the CDR3 is TGCAGTGCTAAACTAGCGGGAGGGCCCTTCGGTGAGCAGTTCTTC.

The chain carries TRBV28 and TRBJ2-7, with D unresolved. The CDR3 contains 14 residues. Germline V lookup: CDR1 MDHEN, CDR2 SYDVKM. V lost 5 bases and J lost 3, with 14 bases in between. Here the CDR3 reads CASSRVPPYYEQYF. For the CDR3, the DNA is TGTGCCAGCAGTCGCGTTCCCCCGTACTACGAGCAGTACTTC.

This clonotype was recorded many times. V and J are TRBV20-1 and TRBJ2-2; D is undetermined. The CDR3 spans 13 residues. Between the trimmed V and J ends, which lost 3 bases and 4 bases, there was a span of 9 bases. Germline values: CDR1 DFQATT, CDR2 SNEGSKA (reference sequence). The CDR3 nucleotides are TGCAGTGCTAGTTATAGGGCCACCGGGGAGCTGTTTTTT. Its translation is CSASYRATGELFF.

This clonotype was recorded at least ten times. V usage is TRBV6-1 and J usage is TRBJ1-2, with 7 bases that match TRBD1. The CDR3 has 14 amino acids. With 7 bases clipped from V and 4 bases from J, the junction kept 9 bases outside the gene matches. CDR1 and CDR2 from the germline V gene are MNHNS and SASEGT. The CDR3 region has the DNA TGTGCCAGCACACGACAGGGACTGGGCTATGGCTACACCTTC. Its protein is CASTRQGLGYGYTF.

This clonotype was seen repeatedly, ten times or more. One end of the junction varies from germline; a read error may be responsible. This chain links TRBV3-1 with TRBJ1-1; D is unresolved. The germline V gene has CDR1 LGHDT and CDR2 YNNKEL (reference sequence). The CDR3 loop spans 13 amino acids. Here the CDR3 reads CAGSRSANTEAFF. The CDR3 DNA follows: TGTGCCGGCAGCCGATCAGCGAACACTGAAGCTTTCTTT.

This clonotype was seen ten or more times. The chain is built from TRBV7-2 and TRBJ2-4; D remains ambiguous. The V end was cut by 4 bases, the J end by 10 bases, with 14 bases between. CDR1 and CDR2 (germline): SGHTA, FQGNSA. The length of the CDR3 is 13 residues. The CDR3 loop is CASSSSALGIQYF. Here the CDR3 DNA reads TGTGCCAGCAGCTCCTCTGCTTTGGGGATTCAGTACTTC.

This clonotype came up many times. Here the CDR3 reads CASSPGATYEQYF. The CDR3 nucleotides are TGTGCCAGCAGCCCCGGCGCGACCTACGAGCAGTACTTC. The J gene is TRBJ2-7, the V gene TRBV7-8, with unresolved D. CDR3 length equals 13 residues. Trimming took 5 bases from V and 2 from J, leaving 10 bases between them. From germline, CDR1 is SGHVS and CDR2 FQNEAQ.

The CDR3 sequence: CASSLGWGATEAFF. The CDR3 nucleotides read TGTGCCAGCAGCTTAGGCTGGGGGGCCACTGAAGCTTTCTTT. The gene calls are TRBV7-2 and TRBJ1-1; D is possibly TRBD1 (6 bases). With 1 base removed from V and 4 bases from J, the gap between germline ends came to 10 bases. CDR1 and CDR2 (germline): SGHTA, FQGNSA. This CDR3 is 14 amino acids long.

This clonotype showed up just a few times. The rearrangement joins TRBV5-5 to TRBJ1-6; D might be TRBD1 (5 bases). This CDR3 region has 13 residues. V shed 3 bases and J shed 10 bases, with 11 bases lying between them. Looked up from germline, CDR1 is SGHKS and CDR2 is YYEKEE (reference sequence). The chain's CDR3 is CASSSVGESPLHF. CDR3 coding DNA: TGTGCCAGCAGCTCGGTGGGGGAATCACCCCTCCACTTT.